What follows are 8 T cell receptor beta chains derived from one specimen sequenced in a study of T cells after yellow fever vaccination. TCRdb itself ran the 5' RACE reads through MiXCR, one entry per CDR3 protein. The table shows 250,000 to 300,000 distinct CDR3 sequences, with 5.2% occurring only once. Sequencing used CD4+ T cells sorted from PBMCs, obtained on the day of the yellow fever booster vaccination. These receptors all come from a young man who received the YFV17D yellow fever vaccine.

The rearrangement joins TRBV20-1 to TRBJ1-1; 7 positions match TRBD1. Germline V gene sequence: CDR1 DFQATT, CDR2 SNEGSKA (reference sequence). This CDR3 contains 13 residues. Germline trimming cut 5 bases from V and 4 bases from J; bases unmatched to any gene: 7. The CDR3 loop reads CSAPPGGGTEAFF. The CDR3 DNA reads TGCAGTGCTCCCCCAGGGGGAGGCACTGAAGCTTTCTTT.

There are many counts of this clonotype. The chain couples TRBV5-1 to TRBJ1-5, with D possibly matching TRBD1 (6 bases). With 0 bases removed from V and 4 bases from J, the gap between germline ends came to 11 bases. Germline V lookup: CDR1 SGHRS, CDR2 YFSETQ. This CDR3 is 15 amino acids long. Written as DNA, the CDR3 is TGCGCCAGCAGCTTGGGACAGGCCGAAAATCAGCCCCAGCATTTT. It specifies CASSLGQAENQPQHF.

In its sample, this clonotype was seen a few times. The rearrangement links TRBV24-1 to TRBJ2-3; the D gene could be TRBD1 or TRBD2 (5 bases each). Germline CDR1 is KGHDR and CDR2 is SFDVKD. V was trimmed by 5 bases and J by 4 bases, leaving 9 bases between them. The CDR3 is made up of 13 amino acids. CDR3: CATSGGSPDTQYF. The CDR3 DNA reads as TGTGCCACCAGTGGGGGGTCCCCAGATACGCAGTATTTT.

This clonotype was seen repeatedly, ten times or more. The V call is TRBV7-6, the J call TRBJ2-3; 8 bases map to TRBD2. CDR3 length equals 15 residues. The ends lost 4 bases at V and 1 base at J; junction bases unmatched: 4. CDR1 and CDR2 from the germline V gene are SGHVS and FNYEAQ. The CDR3 loop is CASSWRAGGTDTQYF. Here the CDR3 DNA reads TGTGCCAGCAGCTGGAGAGCGGGGGGCACAGATACGCAGTATTTT.

This clonotype was observed at least ten times. The rearrangement links TRBV12-3 or TRBV12-4 to TRBJ1-1; no definite D call. V was trimmed by 4 bases and J by 0 bases, leaving 6 bases between them. This CDR3 has 13 residues. The CDR3 DNA reads TGTGCCAGCAGTTCTCAGGTGAACACTGAAGCTTTCTTT. Encoded protein: CASSSQVNTEAFF.

This clonotype has at least ten counts. The chain couples TRBV5-5 to TRBJ2-3; no firm D call. CDR3 length: 16 residues. Germline V gene data show CDR1 as SGHKS and CDR2 as YYEKEE (reference sequence). Trimming took 2 bases from V and 2 from J, leaving 15 bases between them. CDR3 nucleotides: TGTGCCAGCAGCTTCCCTAAAAGTAGCTCCACAGATACGCAGTATTTT. Amino acids: CASSFPKSSSTDTQYF.

This clonotype was picked up many times. The chain combines TRBV2 with TRBJ1-1; D gene ambiguous. This CDR3 has 13 amino acids. Germline V gene data show CDR1 as SNHLY and CDR2 as FYNNEI. Trimming removed 8 bases at V and 1 base at J, with 11 bases between. CDR3 residues: CASRYSPNTEAFF. The CDR3 DNA is TGTGCCAGCCGTTACAGCCCGAACACTGAAGCTTTCTTT.

The V and J genes are TRBV25-1 and TRBJ1-6, with TRBD1 as a possible D gene (5 bases). This CDR3 comprises 12 residues. CDR1 and CDR2 from the germline V gene are MGHDK and SYGVNS. V lost 4 bases to trimming and J lost 10 bases, with 8 bases between them. This CDR3 is CASSAGGSPLHF. The CDR3 nucleotides read TGTGCCAGCAGTGCTGGGGGATCACCCCTCCACTTT.